The 19 T cell receptor beta chains below all came from one sample that was sequenced in a study of blood T cells in healthy people across ages (dated by TCRdb to the mid-2010s). The library relied on 5' RACE. The reads were generated on an Illumina HiSeq 2500. A second roughly 6 to 12 cycle PCR used a sample-barcoded 5' primer and a J-beta primer mix. TCRdb reprocessing: public reads trimmed at Q25 with fastp, clones called with MiXCR, in-frame beta chains kept. Merged by CDR3 protein, the rows form single entries marked with the most common genes and DNA. The sample yields about 1.5 million distinct CDR3 sequences; less than 45% were counted once. The ten largest clones take up 4% of the sample. Sequencing was carried out using blood. Every receptor here comes from a woman aged 18-29 years in good health.

With respect to this clonotype: A junction end diverges from the germline sequence, so it may reflect a read error. The V and J genes are TRBV7-2 and TRBJ1-1; unclear D gene. Germline V gene lookup returns CDR1 SGHTA and CDR2 FQGNSA. There are 13 residues in the CDR3. The CDR3 loop is CASSSGKNAEAFF. The CDR3 DNA is TGTGCCAGCAGCTCGGGTAAGAACGCTGAAGCTTTCTTT.

This clonotype has only a few counts. The chain links TRBV12-3 or TRBV12-4 to TRBJ1-6; 9 bases line up with TRBD1. The CDR3 runs 15 residues. The ends lost 5 bases at V and 7 bases at J; junction bases unmatched: 6. This chain's CDR3 is CASSPRTGENSPLHF. CDR3 in DNA: TGTGCCAGCAGTCCCCGGACAGGGGAAAATTCACCCCTCCACTTT.

The chain links TRBV18 to TRBJ2-7, with 7 bases matching TRBD1. The V gene's germline CDR1 is KGHSH and CDR2 LQKENI. V lost 8 bases, J lost 4 bases, and 5 bases stayed unmatched. The CDR3 loop spans 12 amino acids. CDR3 sequence (DNA): TGTGCCAGCGCACAGGGGATTTACGAGCAGTACTTC. It is translated as CASAQGIYEQYF.

This clonotype was seen a handful of times. The V call is TRBV9, the J call TRBJ2-1; TRBD1 might be the D (5 bases). Germline V gene sequence: CDR1 SGDLS, CDR2 YYNGEE. The V end was cut by 2 bases, the J end by 2 bases, with 14 bases between. The length of the CDR3 is 16 residues. The CDR3, as DNA: TGTGCCAGCAGCGTGTTAGACAGCCTTCCCTACAATGAGCAGTTCTTC. The encoded protein is CASSVLDSLPYNEQFF.

This clonotype was observed a few times. The CDR3: CATSDHPSAGYEQYF. The CDR3 region has the DNA TGTGCCACCAGTGACCACCCCTCAGCAGGATACGAGCAGTACTTC. The V gene is TRBV24-1, the J gene TRBJ2-7, with D hard to call. The CDR3 is made up of 15 amino acids. The V and J ends lost 4 bases and 4 bases respectively, with 16 bases between them. Germline V CDR1 and CDR2: KGHDR, SFDVKD.

A word on this clonotype: A read error is possible here, since a much larger clone lies one base away. This chain connects TRBV10-3 to TRBJ2-5; D perhaps matches TRBD2 (6 bases). The ends were cut back, 1 base at V and 5 bases at J, with 14 bases in the middle. This CDR3 is 15 amino acids long. CDR1 and CDR2 from the germline V gene are ENHRY and SYGVKD. The CDR3 sequence is CAISEWVLAGETQYF. The CDR3 nucleotides are TGTGCCATCAGTGAGTGGGTACTAGCCGGCGAGACCCAGTACTTC.

This sequence joins TRBV20-1 and TRBJ2-3; 13 bases match TRBD2. CDR3 length: 17 residues. The ends lost 5 bases at V and 2 bases at J; junction bases unmatched: 10. Germline values: CDR1 DFQATT, CDR2 SNEGSKA (reference sequence). This CDR3 reads CSAASGLAGVNTDTQYF. CDR3 nucleotides: TGCAGTGCTGCCTCAGGACTAGCGGGAGTTAACACAGATACGCAGTATTTT.

The V gene is TRBV7-8, the J gene TRBJ2-3, with 8 bases matching TRBD2. Germline CDR1 is SGHVS and CDR2 is FQNEAQ. CDR3 length equals 17 residues. The V segment lost 4 bases and the J segment 5 bases; nucleotides outside the gene matches: 14. The chain's CDR3 is CASSSLISGGPGDTQYF. The CDR3 region has the DNA TGTGCCAGCAGCTCCCTAATATCGGGAGGGCCGGGAGATACGCAGTATTTT.

The chain combines TRBV6-1 with TRBJ1-1, with D possibly matching TRBD1 (6 bases). From germline, CDR1 is MNHNS and CDR2 SASEGT. The CDR3 has 15 residues. Trimming removed 6 bases from V and 3 bases from J, with 17 bases in between. This chain's CDR3 is CASREPQGFHTEAFF. In DNA, the CDR3 is TGTGCCAGCAGAGAACCACAGGGTTTTCACACTGAAGCTTTCTTT.

There are a few counts of this clonotype. The genes are TRBV29-1 and TRBJ1-1, with a possible D match to TRBD1 (5 bases). The CDR3 is 11 residues long. Germline V gives CDR1 SQVTM, CDR2 ANQGSEA. The germline V and J ends were trimmed by 5 bases and 6 bases, with 10 bases remaining between them. In DNA form, the CDR3 reads TGCAGCGTTCAGGGAGGCGCTGAAGCTTTCTTT. It yields the protein CSVQGGAEAFF.

V and J are TRBV4-2 and TRBJ2-5; D is tentatively TRBD1 or TRBD2 (5 bases each). Trimming stripped 2 bases from V and 11 bases from J, with 18 bases between. Germline CDR1 is LGHNA and CDR2 is YNFKEQ. The CDR3 has 14 residues. The CDR3, as DNA: TGTGCCAGCAGCCAACGGGGCGTCGACAATGAGCAGTACTTC. It specifies CASSQRGVDNEQYF.

This clonotype was seen only a few times. The chain uses TRBV4-2 and TRBJ1-2; 7 bases are shared with TRBD1. The V gene end was trimmed by 0 bases and the J gene end by 3 bases; junction bases not matched to a gene: 7. Germline CDR1 and CDR2: LGHNA and YNFKEQ. The CDR3 extends over 16 amino acids. The CDR3 is CASSQEAGQRHYGYTF. In DNA form, the CDR3 reads TGTGCCAGCAGCCAAGAAGCGGGACAGCGACACTATGGCTACACCTTC.

For the CDR3, the DNA is TGCAGTGCTAGGGACATAGCGGGGGTTGGAGATACGCAGTATTTT. This translates into CSARDIAGVGDTQYF. The rearrangement links TRBV20-1 to TRBJ2-3, with 9 bases matching TRBD2. The CDR3 covers 15 residues. CDR1 DFQATT and CDR2 SNEGSKA come from the germline V gene (reference sequence). V dropped 3 bases and J dropped 5; count of bases not matched to a gene: 9.

The chain uses TRBV9 and TRBJ2-5; 9 positions agree with TRBD2. Germline-derived CDR1 and CDR2 are SGDLS and YYNGEE. V gave up 3 bases and J gave up 11 bases; unmatched junction bases: 11. The CDR3 runs 14 residues. The CDR3 here is CASSAVAGVREQYF. DNA of the CDR3: TGTGCCAGCAGCGCGGTAGCGGGAGTCCGAGAGCAGTACTTC.

The genes are TRBV25-1 and TRBJ2-1; a weak D match, TRBD2 (5 bases). Germline V lookup: CDR1 MGHDK, CDR2 SYGVNS. The V gene lost 0 bases and the J gene lost 10 bases, with 7 bases spanning the gap. This CDR3 is 12 amino acids long. CDR3 DNA: TGTGCCAGCAGTGAATATTGGGAGGAGCAGTTCTTC. Protein product: CASSEYWEEQFF.

This clonotype has just a few counts. The chain carries TRBV7-9 and TRBJ1-4, with no clear D. Trimming shortened V by 3 bases and J by 6 bases, and 11 bases separated the two germline ends. Germline V CDR1 and CDR2: SEHNR, FQNEAQ (reference sequence). The CDR3 consists of 14 residues. CDR3 sequence (DNA): TGTGCCAGCAGCTTGGGCAGCTTACATGAAAAACTGTTTTTT. Protein: CASSLGSLHEKLFF. The full variable domain, completed using reference TRBV7-9 and TRBJ1-4, is DTGVSQNPRHKITKRGQNVTFRCDPISEHNRLYWYRQTLGQGPEFLTYFQNEAQLEKSRLLSDRFSAERPKGSFSTLEIQRTEQGDSAMYLCASSLGSLHEKLFFGSGTQLSVL.

The chain is built from TRBV20-1 and TRBJ1-1; D ambiguous. V lost 5 bases and J 1 base, leaving 14 bases between the germline ends. Germline V lookup: CDR1 DFQATT, CDR2 SNEGSKA (reference sequence). This CDR3 contains 14 residues. The CDR3 sequence is CSALRGGPNTEAFF. The CDR3 DNA is TGCAGTGCTCTGCGGGGAGGCCCGAACACTGAAGCTTTCTTT.

V gene TRBV4-3 combines with J gene TRBJ2-6, with a possible D match to TRBD1 (6 bases). Germline assignment: CDR1 LGHNA and CDR2 YSLEER. V was pared by 4 bases and J by 0 bases, with 13 bases between. The CDR3 runs 17 residues. CDR3 region: CASSRNTGSSGANVLTF. CDR3 coding DNA: TGCGCCAGCAGCCGAAACACAGGGAGCTCTGGGGCCAACGTCCTGACTTTC.

This clonotype turned up a few times. The chain joins TRBV20-1 to TRBJ2-1; 10 nucleotides align to TRBD2. V trimming: 3 bases; J trimming: 6 bases; junction bases outside the gene matches: 5. The CDR3 is made up of 14 amino acids. The germline V gene encodes CDR1 DFQATT and CDR2 SNEGSKA (reference sequence). CDR3 region: CSARGQREGNEQFF. As DNA, the CDR3 is TGCAGTGCTAGGGGGCAGCGGGAGGGCAATGAGCAGTTCTTC.